The 22 T cell receptor beta chains listed next were all sequenced from one sample in a study of identical twins. TCRdb recomputed calls from the 5' RACE reads with MiXCR, one row per CDR3 protein. The sample holds 270,000 or so distinct CDR3 sequences, about 8.5% seen once. These records were also assigned to another study, of yellow fever vaccine responses in identical twins.

The specimen sequenced was CD8+ T cells sorted from blood. These receptors all stem from a woman younger than 30 in good health.

V gene TRBV9 combines with J gene TRBJ2-3, with 7 positions matching TRBD1. CDR3 length: 14 amino acids. V trimming: 6 bases; J trimming: 2 bases; junction bases outside the gene matches: 6. Germline lookup yields CDR1 SGDLS and CDR2 YYNGEE. The CDR3 DNA sequence: TGTGCCAGCACTCCGGGACAGAACACAGATACGCAGTATTTT. It translates to CASTPGQNTDTQYF. The whole variable domain, filled in from reference TRBV9 and TRBJ2-3, reads DSGVTQTPKHLITATGQRVTLRCSPRSGDLSVYWYQQSLDQGLQFLIQYYNGEERAKGNILERFSAQQFPDLHSELNLSSLELGDSALYFCASTPGQNTDTQYFGPGTRLTVL.

This clonotype was counted only a few times. This chain connects TRBV20-1 to TRBJ1-6, with 11 bases aligning to TRBD1. The germline gives CDR1 DFQATT, CDR2 SNEGSKA (reference sequence). This CDR3 is built from 15 residues. Losses at the gene ends were 6 bases for V and 6 bases for J; bases not matched to a gene: 7. This CDR3 is CSASTGTGGNSPLHF. The DNA of the CDR3 is TGCAGTGCCAGCACCGGGACAGGGGGTAATTCACCCCTCCACTTT.

A few counts support this clonotype. The V and J genes are TRBV6-4 and TRBJ2-1; no firm D call. V dropped 5 bases and J dropped 6 bases, with 20 bases sitting between them. CDR1 is MRHNA and CDR2 is SNTAGT in the germline V gene. CDR3 length: 16 residues. In DNA, the CDR3 is TGTGCCAGCAGTCCATCATCTGTCTTGGGCCCCAATGAGCAGTTCTTC. Amino acid sequence: CASSPSSVLGPNEQFF.

This chain joins TRBV29-1 and TRBJ2-7; D perhaps matches TRBD2 (7 bases). CDR1 and CDR2 from the germline V gene are SQVTM and ANQGSEA. The CDR3 extends over 13 amino acids. The V and J ends lost 1 base and 2 bases respectively, with 9 bases between them. The CDR3 sequence: CSVEGGGPYEQYF. CDR3 in DNA: TGCAGCGTTGAAGGGGGGGGGCCCTACGAGCAGTACTTC.

This clonotype was counted only a few times. The rearrangement joins TRBV20-1 to TRBJ2-7; 8 positions match TRBD1. Germline CDR1 is DFQATT and CDR2 is SNEGSKA (reference sequence). CDR3 length: 15 amino acids. The V and J ends lost 1 base and 1 base, in that order; junction bases with no gene match: 6. The CDR3 loop is CSARGRGQASYEQYF. CDR3 DNA sequence: TGCAGTGCTAGAGGAAGGGGACAGGCGTCCTACGAGCAGTACTTC.

The chain has TRBV2 and TRBJ2-1; the D gene is possibly TRBD2 (5 bases). V lost 4 bases, J lost 2 bases, and 12 bases lay in between. CDR1 SNHLY and CDR2 FYNNEI come from the germline V gene. The CDR3 contains 15 residues. CDR3 sequence: CASSVSSAAYNEQFF. The CDR3, as DNA: TGTGCCAGCAGTGTCAGTAGCGCCGCCTACAATGAGCAGTTCTTC.

J is TRBJ2-1 and V is TRBV3-1; D is ambiguous. V was shortened by 5 bases and J by 6 bases, with 11 bases between the two germline ends. The CDR3 runs to 13 residues. Per the germline V gene, CDR1 is LGHDT and CDR2 is YNNKEL (reference sequence). The CDR3 coding sequence is TGTGCCAGCAGCTCCTACCGAGGCAATGAGCAGTTCTTC. Translated, it gives CASSSYRGNEQFF.

This chain joins TRBV12-3 or TRBV12-4 and TRBJ1-2, with 8 bases identical to TRBD1. V dropped 3 bases and J dropped 7; count of bases not matched to a gene: 7. The CDR3 contains 14 residues. The chain's CDR3 is CASSLGGQGAGYTF. CDR3 nucleotides: TGTGCCAGCAGTTTGGGAGGGCAGGGGGCTGGCTACACCTTC.

This clonotype has just a few counts. The chain has TRBV6-5 and TRBJ2-7; D is possibly TRBD1 or TRBD2 (5 bases each). The CDR3 spans 11 residues. V lost 10 bases and J 5 bases, leaving 12 bases between the germline ends. Germline V gene sequence: CDR1 MNHEY, CDR2 SVGAGI. This chain's CDR3 is CATQWGNEQYF. The CDR3 region has the DNA TGTGCCACTCAGTGGGGGAACGAGCAGTACTTC.

This clonotype was found a few times. The chain has TRBV6-5 and TRBJ2-3; 7 bases align to TRBD2. The CDR3 length is 15 residues. With 4 bases clipped from V and 0 bases from J, the junction kept 4 bases outside the gene matches. The V gene's germline CDR1 is MNHEY and CDR2 SVGAGI. The CDR3 protein is CASSSGTISTDTQYF. As DNA, the CDR3 is TGTGCCAGCAGTTCTGGGACTATTAGCACAGATACGCAGTATTTT.

This clonotype was seen ten or more times. The rearrangement links TRBV12-3 or TRBV12-4 to TRBJ2-7, with D perhaps assigned TRBD1 or TRBD2 (5 bases each). Trimming stripped 3 bases from V and 0 bases from J, with 12 bases between. The CDR3 contains 15 residues. This chain's CDR3 is CASSLGTSFSYEQYF. In DNA, the CDR3 is TGTGCCAGCAGTTTGGGGACCTCATTCTCCTACGAGCAGTACTTC.

In its sample, this clonotype was seen a few times. The chain employs TRBV12-3 or TRBV12-4 and TRBJ1-1; 8 bases line up with TRBD1. The CDR3 loop spans 15 amino acids. V lost 2 bases, J lost 1 base, and 3 bases stayed unmatched. The chain's CDR3 is CASSLYGQGNTEAFF. Written as DNA, the CDR3 is TGTGCCAGCAGTTTATACGGACAGGGGAACACTGAAGCTTTCTTT.

This clonotype was picked up a small number of times. The chain links TRBV27 to TRBJ2-3; TRBD2 aligns across 9 bases. Germline trimming cut 2 bases from V and 5 bases from J; bases unmatched to any gene: 11. CDR1 is MNHEY and CDR2 is SMNVEV in the germline V gene (reference sequence). The CDR3 is 17 residues long. The CDR3 spells CASSLPPRGGGIDTQYF. The DNA for the CDR3 is TGTGCCAGCAGTTTACCCCCCCGCGGGGGGGGCATAGATACGCAGTATTTT.

This clonotype was detected a few times. J is TRBJ1-4 and V is TRBV27, with D possibly being TRBD1 (6 bases). This CDR3 is 15 amino acids long. Trimming left V 4 bases short and J 1 base short, with 10 bases between. From germline, CDR1 is MNHEY and CDR2 SMNVEV (reference sequence). The CDR3 nucleotides are TGTGCCAGCAGTTGGAGGGGGGAAACTAATGAAAAACTGTTTTTT. This translates into CASSWRGETNEKLFF.

As regards this clonotype: A much larger clone differs by one base, so this may be a read error. Here the CDR3 omits its conserved ending phenylalanine or tryptophan, so a read error is the likely source. CDR3 sequence reads: CASSLNDRSGANVLTV. DNA of the CDR3: TGTGCCAGCAGCCTTAACGACCGCTCTGGGGCCAACGTCCTGACTGTC. The chain links TRBV4-2 to TRBJ2-6; D gene unclear. With 4 bases removed from V and 0 bases from J, the gap between germline ends came to 10 bases. CDR1 LGHNA and CDR2 YNFKEQ come from the germline V gene. The CDR3 has 16 amino acids.

In its sample, this clonotype was seen many times. The chain joins TRBV4-2 to TRBJ2-7; the D gene could be TRBD1 or TRBD2 (6 bases each). The V end was cut by 0 bases, the J end by 5 bases, with 14 bases between. Per the germline V gene, CDR1 is LGHNA and CDR2 is YNFKEQ. The CDR3 is 15 residues long. CDR3 DNA sequence: TGTGCCAGCAGCCAAGATAGGGACGGGGGCAACGAGCAGTACTTC. As protein: CASSQDRDGGNEQYF.

The genes are TRBV29-1 and TRBJ2-3; possibly TRBD2 for D (5 bases). This CDR3 has 14 amino acids. Trimming stripped 4 bases from V and 3 bases from J, with 14 bases between. Germline assignment: CDR1 SQVTM and CDR2 ANQGSEA. The CDR3 sequence: CSVGGSAETDTQYF. CDR3 nucleotides: TGCAGCGTTGGTGGTAGCGCCGAAACAGATACGCAGTATTTT.

The chain recombines TRBV20-1 with TRBJ2-2, with 7 bases that match TRBD2. CDR1 and CDR2 from the germline V gene are DFQATT and SNEGSKA (reference sequence). This CDR3 is built from 13 residues. V shed 5 bases and J 3 bases; nucleotides not matched to a gene: 3. CDR3 in amino acids: CSAQLADTGELFF. The CDR3 DNA reads as TGCAGTGCTCAGCTAGCGGACACCGGGGAGCTGTTTTTT.

This sequence joins TRBV14 and TRBJ2-5; D is unresolved. Germline V lookup: CDR1 SGHDN, CDR2 FVKESK. The V end lost 0 bases, the J end lost 5 bases, and 13 bases lay between the germline ends. The CDR3 has 15 amino acids. CDR3 nucleotides: TGTGCCAGCAGCCAAGATAACGGACCCGCTGAGACCCAGTACTTC. Translated, it gives CASSQDNGPAETQYF.

By sample share, this clonotype is medium-sized (0.01 to 0.1%). The DNA for the CDR3 is TGTGCCAGCAGTTATGCGGGAGAGGTCAATGAGCAGTTCTTC. This translates into CASSYAGEVNEQFF. V is TRBV6-2 or TRBV6-3 and J is TRBJ2-1, with 7 bases lining up with TRBD2. Unmatched junction bases numbered 5, after V lost 3 bases and J lost 6 bases. The V gene's germline CDR1 is MNHEY and CDR2 SVGEGT. The CDR3 loop spans 14 amino acids.

This clonotype occurred many times. J is TRBJ1-6 and V is TRBV7-2; TRBD1 is a possible D gene (6 bases). The CDR3 runs 16 residues. Germline assignment: CDR1 SGHTA and CDR2 FQGNSA. V was clipped by 2 bases and J by 5 bases, with 13 bases between them. The CDR3 nucleotides read TGTGCCAGCAGCTTAACTGGGGGCTCAAATAATTCACCCCTCCACTTT. This codes for CASSLTGGSNNSPLHF. The entire variable domain, with the rest obtained from reference TRBV7-2 and TRBJ1-6, is as follows: GAGVSQSPSNKVTEKGKDVELRCDPISGHTALYWYRQSLGQGLEFLIYFQGNSAPDKSGLPSDRFSAERTGGSVSTLTIQRTQQEDSAVYLCASSLTGGSNNSPLHFGNGTRLTVT.

The chain uses TRBV20-1 and TRBJ2-7, with D perhaps matching TRBD1 (6 bases). Deletions cut 5 bases from V and 5 bases from J, with 19 bases between. The CDR3 is 14 residues long. Germline-derived CDR1 and CDR2 are DFQATT and SNEGSKA (reference sequence). In nucleotides, the CDR3 is TGCAGTGCTCCCTTTGACAGGAATGCGAACGAGCAGTACTTC. It codes for CSAPFDRNANEQYF.